This T cell receptor beta chain was identified in a study of blood T cell repertoires in COVID-19. Across the whole study: From T cells, B-cell-depleted T cells, or PBMCs came the material, which was cDNA or gDNA.

Profiling relied on immunoSEQ multiplex PCR, and the TCRdb table lists in-frame clones only, not all of them. This sample has about 260,000 clones; 91% occur once, and the top ten carry 2.8%. In the 2 weeks before study entry, exposed participants met a COVID-19 case, which was PCR-confirmed or clinician-diagnosed. V was shortened by 3 bases and J by 4 bases, with 15 bases between the two germline ends. Looked up from germline, CDR1 is LNHDA and CDR2 is SQIVND (reference sequence). The CDR3 is 15 amino acids. This clone was seen only once. The TCR was taken from a man aged 35-49 years who had been exposed to COVID-19. The sequencing sample was made of PBMCs or T cells enriched from blood (not recorded which). The chain uses TRBV19 and TRBJ1-2; D is unresolved. The CDR3 region is CASSISTETIYGYTF. CDR3 sequence (DNA): TGTGCCAGTAGTATCTCTACAGAGACCATCTATGGCTACACCTTC.